The clone carrying this T cell receptor beta chain was seen once. The data belong to a study of cytotoxic CD8 clonotypes in ibrutinib-treated CLL. Produced via immunoSEQ multiplex PCR; TCRdb's table is partial and in-frame only. The table records tens of thousands of clones, approximately 69% of them present only once. The CDR3 spans 17 residues. The junction had 9 bases not matched to a gene; V was cut back by 8 bases and J by 0 bases. The germline CDR1 and CDR2 sequences are MNHEY and SMNVEV (reference sequence). The chain links TRBV27 to TRBJ2-1; 11 bases match TRBD2. The TCR originated in a human donor with chronic lymphocytic leukemia. Specimen: PBMCs, collected before ibrutinib treatment. The CDR3 loop is CASRGGTSGSSYNEQFF. For the CDR3, the DNA is TGTGCCAGCCGTGGGGGGACTAGCGGAAGCTCCTACAATGAGCAGTTCTTC.